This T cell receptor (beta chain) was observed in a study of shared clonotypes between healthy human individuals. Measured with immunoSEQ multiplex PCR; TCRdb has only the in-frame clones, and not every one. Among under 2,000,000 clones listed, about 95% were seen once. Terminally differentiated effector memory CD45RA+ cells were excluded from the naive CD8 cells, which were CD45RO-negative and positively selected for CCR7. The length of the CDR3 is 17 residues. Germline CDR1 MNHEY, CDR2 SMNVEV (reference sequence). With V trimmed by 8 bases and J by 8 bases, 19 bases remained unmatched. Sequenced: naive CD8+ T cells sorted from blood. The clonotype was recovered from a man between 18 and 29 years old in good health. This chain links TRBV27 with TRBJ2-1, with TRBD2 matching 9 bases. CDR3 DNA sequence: TGTGCCAGCCGCCCGTTCCCCCAGCGGGGGGCCAGGGATGAGCAGTTCTTC. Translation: CASRPFPQRGARDEQFF.